This T cell receptor beta chain emerged from a study of T cell repertoires in cytomegalovirus infection. Overall study: Recently identified HLA-C-restricted CMV epitopes were used, and well-studied HLA-B-restricted CMV epitopes were used as well. A matching HLA type, together with CMV infection, was signaled by public TCR beta signatures. Overall study findings and caveats: CMV-specific TCR beta clonotypes restricted by HLA-C were the ones dominating the ex vivo response.

This clonotype came up once. Its antigen is unknown. A much larger clone lies a single base off, so this may be a read error. From the reads, TCRdb called clonotypes with MiXCR, one entry per CDR3 protein. Seen here are about 770,000 distinct CDR3 sequences, around 29% observed once, and the top ten hold about an eighth. The CDR3 has 14 amino acids. Germline V gene sequence: CDR1 SGHAT, CDR2 FQNNGV. The sequence was obtained from a human donor in good health (CMV status not recorded). Some clones in this sample may be carry-over from other donors' samples. The material was cultured CD8+ T cells from PBMCs, obtained from culture after CMV antigen stimulation. This chain links TRBV11-2 with TRBJ2-7, with TRBD2 matching 7 bases. The chain's CDR3 is CANSFMAGAYEQYV. CDR3 DNA: TGTGCCAACAGCTTTATGGCGGGGGCCTACGAGCAGTACGTC.